This T cell receptor (beta chain) was documented in a study of cytomegalovirus exposure and HLA in healthy donors. Healthy bone marrow donors made up the donor group. CDR3 length equals 15 residues. CDR1 LNHDA and CDR2 SQIVND come from the germline V gene (reference sequence). Between the trimmed V and J ends, which lost 7 bases and 3 bases, there was a span of 16 bases. Primers: 60 Vbeta forward and 13 Jbeta reverse. TCRdb keeps only in-frame clones here, not all; method: immunoSEQ multiplex PCR. Of approximately 190,000 clones in the sample, roughly an eighth were seen once. Sequencing was performed on PBMCs. This chain joins TRBV19 and TRBJ1-3; D unresolved. This TCR was sampled from a man over 45 in good health and CMV-seropositive. Written as DNA, the CDR3 is TGTGCCAGTACCCCCCCTGGCAGACTTGGAAACACCATATATTTT. Translated, it gives CASTPPGRLGNTIYF.